One and the same sample provided the 18 T cell receptor beta chains below, sequenced in a study of Ad26.COV2.S vaccination and SARS-CoV-2 variants. Sample treatment: around 19 received Ad26.COV2.S at low or high dose, single or two shots; about 5 received placebo; per-sample allocation not given. Samples analyzed were those drawn on day 63 after the first vaccine or placebo injection. TCRdb's copy holds only in-frame clones and misses some; the assay was immunoSEQ multiplex PCR. The profile shows roughly 420,000 clones, 88% of them singletons. This specimen consisted of peripheral blood, obtained in a trial of Ad26.COV2.S vaccine versus placebo. These TCRs come from a person between 18 and 65 years old who received the Ad26.COV2.S COVID-19 vaccine or a placebo.

This clone was seen a single time. The genes are TRBV3-1 (or the pseudogene TRBV3-2) and TRBJ2-3; no reliable D call. The length of the CDR3 is 15 residues. Germline CDR1 is LGHDT and CDR2 is YNNKEL (reference sequence). The V and J ends lost 1 base and 0 bases respectively, with 8 bases between them. This CDR3 reads CASSQVMVSTDTQYF. DNA of the CDR3: TGTGCCAGCAGCCAAGTGATGGTTAGCACAGATACGCAGTATTTT.

V usage is TRBV7-2 and J usage is TRBJ2-1; D not certain. Germline CDR1 reads SGHTA; CDR2 reads FQGNSA. The CDR3 consists of 14 residues. The V and J ends lost 5 bases and 6 bases respectively, with 14 bases between them. The CDR3 DNA follows: TGTGCCAGCAGCAAGACTCGTCTCGGCAATGAGCAGTTCTTC. Its translation is CASSKTRLGNEQFF. Full variable domain (missing parts from reference TRBV7-2 and TRBJ2-1): GAGVSQSPSNKVTEKGKDVELRCDPISGHTALYWYRQSLGQGLEFLIYFQGNSAPDKSGLPSDRFSAERTGGSVSTLTIQRTQQEDSAVYLCASSKTRLGNEQFFGPGTRLTVL.

This clone was seen just once. The chain joins TRBV9 to TRBJ2-1; no clear D gene. Between the trimmed V and J ends, which lost 3 bases and 2 bases, there was a span of 15 bases. Germline V gene sequence: CDR1 SGDLS, CDR2 YYNGEE. The CDR3 extends over 16 amino acids. CDR3 sequence reads: CASSAETAPPYNEQFF. CDR3 DNA sequence: TGTGCCAGCAGCGCAGAGACCGCTCCACCCTACAATGAGCAGTTCTTC.

Only one count was recorded for this clone. The chain recombines TRBV4-1 with TRBJ1-2, with 8 bases fitting TRBD1. The CDR3 sequence is 15 residues long. J lost 2 bases, V lost 4 bases, and 6 bases had no gene match. From germline, CDR1 is MGHRA and CDR2 YSYEKL. The CDR3 loop is CASSPGQGRNYGYTF. CDR3 nucleotides: TGCGCCAGCAGCCCTGGACAGGGAAGGAACTATGGCTACACCTTC.

V and J are TRBV19 and TRBJ2-7; 7 positions agree with TRBD1. The CDR3 extends over 14 amino acids. Germline CDR1 is LNHDA and CDR2 is SQIVND (reference sequence). V shed 9 bases, J shed 3 bases, and the junction held 11 bases outside the gene matches. In DNA form, the CDR3 reads TGTGCCAGCTCTCCGGGACAGCCGATCTACGAGCAGTACTTC. Its protein is CASSPGQPIYEQYF. Based on the CDR3 plus reference TRBV19 and TRBJ2-7, the full variable domain is DGGITQSPKYLFRKEGQNVTLSCEQNLNHDAMYWYRQDPGQGLRLIYYSQIVNDFQKGDIAEGYSVSREKKESFPLTVTSAQKNPTAFYLCASSPGQPIYEQYFGPGTRLTVT.

The rearrangement joins TRBV25-1 to TRBJ2-5; 9 bases fit TRBD2. This CDR3 spans 14 amino acids. Trimming removed 4 bases from V and 2 bases from J; junction bases left unmatched: 2. Germline V gene data show CDR1 as MGHDK and CDR2 as SYGVNS. The CDR3 nucleotides are TGTGCCAGCAGTGGAGCGGGGGGACAAGAGACCCAGTACTTC. This encodes CASSGAGGQETQYF.

This clone appeared a single time. The V and J genes are TRBV5-6 and TRBJ1-2; D uncertain. Germline assignment: CDR1 SGHDT and CDR2 YYEEEE. V lost 4 bases to trimming and J lost 1 base, with 17 bases between them. The CDR3 has 16 amino acids. In DNA, the CDR3 is TGTGCCAGCAGCCCCACGCCCAACGGGGTTAACTATGGCTACACCTTC. This sequence encodes CASSPTPNGVNYGYTF.

This clone appeared once. The rearrangement links TRBV25-1 to TRBJ1-5, with 9 bases that match TRBD1. Germline V gene lookup returns CDR1 MGHDK and CDR2 SYGVNS. The CDR3 runs to 16 residues. V shed 10 bases, J shed 4 bases, and the junction held 14 bases outside the gene matches. CDR3: CAIHEPSDRGNQPQHF. As DNA, the CDR3 is TGTGCCATCCACGAACCCTCCGACAGGGGGAATCAGCCCCAGCATTTT.

The chain recombines TRBV18 with TRBJ2-7; D is perhaps TRBD1 or TRBD2 (6 bases each). Per germline, CDR1 KGHSH and CDR2 LQKENI. The CDR3 is 16 residues long. V shed 3 bases and J shed 0 bases, with 15 bases lying between them. CDR3 in DNA: TGTGCCAGCTCACCGTCGAGGGGGGCTTTCTCCTACGAGCAGTACTTC. Its translation: CASSPSRGAFSYEQYF.

The chain has TRBV6-2 or TRBV6-3 and TRBJ2-7, with D possibly being TRBD1 or TRBD2 (5 bases each). Germline CDR1 and CDR2: MNHEY and SVGEGT. CDR3 length equals 16 residues. V lost 2 bases to trimming and J lost 1 base, with 15 bases between them. The CDR3 here is CASSYGTWGISYEQYF. For the CDR3, the DNA is TGTGCCAGCAGTTACGGAACGTGGGGGATATCCTACGAGCAGTACTTC.

This clone was observed a handful of times. The V call is TRBV30, the J call TRBJ2-7, with D possibly matching TRBD1 (5 bases). There are 13 residues in the CDR3. V lost 0 bases and J 4 bases, leaving 10 bases between the germline ends. The V gene's germline CDR1 is GTSNPN and CDR2 SVGIG (reference sequence). CDR3 sequence (DNA): TGTGCCTGGAGTGTCGCAAGGGGTTACGAGCAGTACTTC. Its protein product is CAWSVARGYEQYF.

This clone occurred once. The rearrangement joins TRBV11-2 to TRBJ2-1; 7 positions match TRBD1. CDR1 is SGHAT and CDR2 is FQNNGV in the germline V gene. Trimming cost V 0 bases and J 6 bases; bases outside gene matches: 14. This CDR3 is built from 18 residues. The CDR3 nucleotides read TGTGCCAGCAGCTTAGATCGAATTAGGACAGGCGTATTCAATGAGCAGTTCTTC. Its translation is CASSLDRIRTGVFNEQFF.

The chain uses TRBV30 and TRBJ1-4; weak D call: TRBD1 (5 bases). The V end was cut by 5 bases, the J end by 8 bases, with 18 bases between. Germline V lookup: CDR1 GTSNPN, CDR2 SVGIG (reference sequence). The CDR3 covers 14 residues. The CDR3 sequence is CAWHRGFESEKLFF. DNA of the CDR3: TGTGCCTGGCATAGGGGTTTTGAAAGCGAAAAACTGTTTTTT. The variable domain in full, with the rest retrieved from reference TRBV30 and TRBJ1-4, is SQTIHQWPATLVQPVGSPLSLECTVEGTSNPNLYWYRQAAGRGLQLLFYSVGIGQISSEVPQNLSASRPQDRQFILSSKKLLLSDSGFYLCAWHRGFESEKLFFGSGTQLSVL.

This chain links TRBV4-3 with TRBJ2-7; a weak D match, TRBD1 (6 bases). Per the germline V gene, CDR1 is LGHNA and CDR2 is YSLEER. Trimming left V 3 bases short and J 5 bases short, with 11 bases between. There are 13 residues in the CDR3. CDR3 region: CASSQGARDEQYF. In DNA form, the CDR3 reads TGCGCCAGCAGCCAGGGGGCCAGGGACGAGCAGTACTTC.

This sequence joins TRBV12-3 or TRBV12-4 and TRBJ1-1; D remains unclear. The V end was cut by 3 bases, the J end by 6 bases, with 11 bases between. The CDR3 runs to 13 residues. This CDR3 is CASSLKRVAEAFF. CDR3 in DNA: TGTGCCAGCAGTTTGAAGCGGGTGGCTGAAGCTTTCTTT.

As concerns this clone: One end of the junction fails to match germline, which may point to a read error. The V call is TRBV7-2, the J call TRBJ2-3, with D possibly TRBD1 on 5 matching bases. This CDR3 comprises 13 residues. CDR1 is SGHTA, CDR2 FQGNSA, per germline. The CDR3 DNA reads as TGTGTCAGCAGTTCACAGGGCACAGATACGCAGTATTTT. Translated, it gives CVSSSQGTDTQYF.

The V and J genes are TRBV6-5 and TRBJ2-1; D may be TRBD2 (6 bases). Germline V lookup: CDR1 MNHEY, CDR2 SVGAGI. CDR3 size: 15 residues. V lost 6 bases and J lost 6, with 18 bases in between. CDR3 DNA sequence: TGTGCCAGCAGCCTAATCGGAACGGAGGGCAATGAGCAGTTCTTC. Protein sequence: CASSLIGTEGNEQFF.

The CDR3 spells CASSNMRTEETQYF. The DNA for the CDR3 is TGTGCCAGCAGTAATATGAGGACAGAAGAGACCCAGTACTTC. This chain joins TRBV5-4 and TRBJ2-5; possible D gene TRBD1, 6 bases. The germline CDR1 and CDR2 sequences are SGHNT and YYREEE (reference sequence). V lost 5 bases, J lost 3 bases, and 14 bases lay in between. The CDR3 covers 14 residues.